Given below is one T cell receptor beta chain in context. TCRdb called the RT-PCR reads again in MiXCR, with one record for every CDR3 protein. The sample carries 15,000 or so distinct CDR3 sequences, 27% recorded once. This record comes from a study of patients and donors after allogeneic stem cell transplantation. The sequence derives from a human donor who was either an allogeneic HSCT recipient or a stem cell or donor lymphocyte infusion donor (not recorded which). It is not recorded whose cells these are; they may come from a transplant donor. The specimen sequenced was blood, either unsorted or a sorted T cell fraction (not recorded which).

Written as DNA, the CDR3 is TGTGCCAGCAGTCCCCGCAGTAGGGGTCCGGATACGCAGTATTTT. Protein: CASSPRSRGPDTQYF. This sequence joins TRBV6-1 and TRBJ2-3; D possibly corresponds to TRBD1 (5 bases). Trimming removed 5 bases from V and 6 bases from J, with 18 bases in between. Germline CDR1 and CDR2: MNHNS and SASEGT. This CDR3 has 15 residues.